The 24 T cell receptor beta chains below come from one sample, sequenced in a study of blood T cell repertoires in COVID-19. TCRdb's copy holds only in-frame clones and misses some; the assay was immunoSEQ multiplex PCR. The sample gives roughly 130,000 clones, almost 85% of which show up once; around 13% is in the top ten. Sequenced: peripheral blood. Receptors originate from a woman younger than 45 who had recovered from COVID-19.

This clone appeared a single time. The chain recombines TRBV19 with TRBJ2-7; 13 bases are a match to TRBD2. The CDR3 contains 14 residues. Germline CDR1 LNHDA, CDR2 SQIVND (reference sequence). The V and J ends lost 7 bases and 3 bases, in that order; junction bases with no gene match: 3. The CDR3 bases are TGTGCCAGTACCCGGACTAGCGGGAGCTACGAGCAGTACTTC. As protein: CASTRTSGSYEQYF.

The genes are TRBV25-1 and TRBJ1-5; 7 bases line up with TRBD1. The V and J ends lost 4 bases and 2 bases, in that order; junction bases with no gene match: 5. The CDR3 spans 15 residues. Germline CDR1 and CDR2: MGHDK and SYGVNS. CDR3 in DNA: TGTGCCAGCAGTGTAGGGGGCGCCGGCAATCAGCCCCAGCATTTT. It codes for CASSVGGAGNQPQHF. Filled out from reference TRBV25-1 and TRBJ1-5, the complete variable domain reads EADIYQTPRYLVIGTGKKITLECSQTMGHDKMYWYQQDPGMELHLIHYSYGVNSTEKGDLSSESTVSRIRTEHFPLTLESARPSHTSQYLCASSVGGAGNQPQHFGDGTRLSIL.

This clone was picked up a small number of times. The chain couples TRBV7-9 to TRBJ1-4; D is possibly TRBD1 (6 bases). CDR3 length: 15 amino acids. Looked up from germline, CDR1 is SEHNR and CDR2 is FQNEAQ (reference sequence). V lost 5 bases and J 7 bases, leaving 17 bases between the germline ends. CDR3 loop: CASSGGSPGGEKLFF. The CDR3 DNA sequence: TGTGCCAGCAGCGGGGGCAGCCCGGGGGGTGAAAAACTGTTTTTT.

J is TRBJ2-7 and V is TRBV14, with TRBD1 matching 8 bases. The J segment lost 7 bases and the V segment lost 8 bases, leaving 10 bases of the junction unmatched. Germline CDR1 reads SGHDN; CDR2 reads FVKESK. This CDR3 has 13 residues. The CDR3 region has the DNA TGTGCCAGCGGACAGGGCCCCGGAAGGGAGCAGTACTTC. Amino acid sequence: CASGQGPGREQYF.

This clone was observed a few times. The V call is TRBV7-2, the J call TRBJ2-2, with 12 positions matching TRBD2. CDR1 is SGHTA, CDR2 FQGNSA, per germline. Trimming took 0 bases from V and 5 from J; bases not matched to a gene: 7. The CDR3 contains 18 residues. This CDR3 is CASSLAPLAGGQTGELFF. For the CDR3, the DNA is TGTGCCAGCAGCTTAGCCCCCCTAGCGGGAGGGCAAACCGGGGAGCTGTTTTTT.

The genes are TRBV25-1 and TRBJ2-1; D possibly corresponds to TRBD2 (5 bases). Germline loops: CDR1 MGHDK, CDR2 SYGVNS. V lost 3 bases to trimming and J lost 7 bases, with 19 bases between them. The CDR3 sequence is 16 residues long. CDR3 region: CASSDHYREFLNEQFF. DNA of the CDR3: TGTGCCAGCAGTGACCACTATCGGGAATTCCTTAATGAGCAGTTCTTC. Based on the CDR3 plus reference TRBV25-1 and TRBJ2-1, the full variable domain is EADIYQTPRYLVIGTGKKITLECSQTMGHDKMYWYQQDPGMELHLIHYSYGVNSTEKGDLSSESTVSRIRTEHFPLTLESARPSHTSQYLCASSDHYREFLNEQFFGPGTRLTVL.

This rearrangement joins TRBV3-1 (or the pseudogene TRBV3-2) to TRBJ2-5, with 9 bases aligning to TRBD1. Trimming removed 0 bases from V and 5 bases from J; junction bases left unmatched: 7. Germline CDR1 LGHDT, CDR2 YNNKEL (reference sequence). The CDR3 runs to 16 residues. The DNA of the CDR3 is TGTGCCAGCAGCCAAGACCGGGACAGGGCTACGGAGACCCAGTACTTC. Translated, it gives CASSQDRDRATETQYF.

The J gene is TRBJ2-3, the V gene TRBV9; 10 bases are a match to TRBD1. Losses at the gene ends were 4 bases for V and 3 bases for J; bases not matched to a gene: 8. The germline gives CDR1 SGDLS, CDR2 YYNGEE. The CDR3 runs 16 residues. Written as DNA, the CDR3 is TGTGCCAGCAGCACTCGACAGGGGGCATTGACAGATACGCAGTATTTT. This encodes CASSTRQGALTDTQYF.

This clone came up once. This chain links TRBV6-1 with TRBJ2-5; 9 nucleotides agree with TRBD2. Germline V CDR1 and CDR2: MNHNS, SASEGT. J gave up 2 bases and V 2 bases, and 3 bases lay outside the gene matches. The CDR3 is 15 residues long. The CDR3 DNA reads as TGTGCCAGCAGTGAACCGGGACTAGCTCAAGAGACCCAGTACTTC. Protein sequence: CASSEPGLAQETQYF.

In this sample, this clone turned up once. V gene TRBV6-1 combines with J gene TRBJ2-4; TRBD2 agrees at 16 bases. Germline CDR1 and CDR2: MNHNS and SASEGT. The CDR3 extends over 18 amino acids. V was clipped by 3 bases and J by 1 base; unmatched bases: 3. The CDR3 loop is CASSEGLAGGFAKNIQYF. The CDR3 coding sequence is TGTGCCAGCAGTGAGGGACTAGCGGGGGGGTTTGCCAAAAACATTCAGTACTTC.

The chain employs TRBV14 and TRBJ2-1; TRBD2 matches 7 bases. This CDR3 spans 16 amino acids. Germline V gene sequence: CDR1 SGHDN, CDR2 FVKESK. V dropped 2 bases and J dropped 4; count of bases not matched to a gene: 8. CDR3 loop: CASSQSPGGSYNEQFF. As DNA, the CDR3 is TGTGCCAGCAGCCAATCGCCGGGGGGATCATACAATGAGCAGTTCTTC. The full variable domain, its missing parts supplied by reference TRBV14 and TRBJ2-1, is EAGVTQFPSHSVIEKGQTVTLRCDPISGHDNLYWYRRVMGKEIKFLLHFVKESKQDESGMPNNRFLAERTGGTYSTLKVQPAELEDSGVYFCASSQSPGGSYNEQFFGPGTRLTVL.

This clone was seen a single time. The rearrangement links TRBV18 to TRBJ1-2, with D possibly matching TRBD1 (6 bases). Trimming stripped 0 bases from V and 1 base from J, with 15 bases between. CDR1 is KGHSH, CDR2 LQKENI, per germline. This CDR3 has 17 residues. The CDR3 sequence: CASSPPSRGRDNYGYTF. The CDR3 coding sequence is TGTGCCAGCTCACCACCTTCGAGGGGGAGGGATAACTATGGCTACACCTTC.

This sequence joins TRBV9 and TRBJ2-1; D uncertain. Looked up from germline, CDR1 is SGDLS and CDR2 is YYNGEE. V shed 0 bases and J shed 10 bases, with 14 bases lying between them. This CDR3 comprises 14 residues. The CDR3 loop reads CASSVGNGVGEQFF. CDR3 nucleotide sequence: TGTGCCAGCAGCGTAGGGAACGGAGTCGGCGAGCAGTTCTTC.

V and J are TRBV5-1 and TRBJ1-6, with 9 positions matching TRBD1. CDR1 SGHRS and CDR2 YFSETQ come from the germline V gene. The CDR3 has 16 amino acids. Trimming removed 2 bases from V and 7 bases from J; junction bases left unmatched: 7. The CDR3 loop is CASSLSWTGANSPLHF. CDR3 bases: TGCGCCAGCAGCTTAAGTTGGACAGGGGCGAATTCACCCCTCCACTTT.

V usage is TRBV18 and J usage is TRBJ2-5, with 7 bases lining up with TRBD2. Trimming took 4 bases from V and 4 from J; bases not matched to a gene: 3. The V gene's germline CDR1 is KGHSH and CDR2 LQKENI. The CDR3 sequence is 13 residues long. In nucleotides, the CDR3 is TGTGCCAGCTCACTTGGGGAGGGAGAGACCCAGTACTTC. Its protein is CASSLGEGETQYF.

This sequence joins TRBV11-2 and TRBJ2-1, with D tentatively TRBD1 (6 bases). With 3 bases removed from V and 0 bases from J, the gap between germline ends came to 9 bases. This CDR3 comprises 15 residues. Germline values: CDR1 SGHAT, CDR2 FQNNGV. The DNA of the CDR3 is TGTGCCAGCAGCTTGACGGACAGCTCCTACAATGAGCAGTTCTTC. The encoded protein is CASSLTDSSYNEQFF.

In nucleotides, the CDR3 is TGTGCCAGCAGTCCCCTATTACCGGGACAGCAAAGGTATGGCTACACCTTC. It translates to CASSPLLPGQQRYGYTF. The chain uses TRBV6-6 and TRBJ1-2, with 7 bases lining up with TRBD1. V lost 5 bases, J lost 5 bases, and 17 bases stayed unmatched. In germline, CDR1 is MNHNY, CDR2 SVGAGI (reference sequence). CDR3 length: 17 residues.

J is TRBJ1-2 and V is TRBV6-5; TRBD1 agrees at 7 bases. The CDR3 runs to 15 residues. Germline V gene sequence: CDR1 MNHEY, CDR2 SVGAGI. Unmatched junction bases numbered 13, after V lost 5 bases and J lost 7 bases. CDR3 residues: CASSPRTGRGGGYTF. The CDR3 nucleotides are TGTGCCAGCAGTCCAAGGACAGGCCGGGGCGGTGGCTACACCTTC.

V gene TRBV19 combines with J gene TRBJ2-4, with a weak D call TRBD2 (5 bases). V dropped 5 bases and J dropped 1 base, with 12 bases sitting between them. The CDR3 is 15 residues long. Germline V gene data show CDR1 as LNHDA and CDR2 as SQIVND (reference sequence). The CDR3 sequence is CASSHEGDAKNIQYF. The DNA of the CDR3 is TGTGCCAGTAGTCACGAGGGTGACGCCAAAAACATTCAGTACTTC.

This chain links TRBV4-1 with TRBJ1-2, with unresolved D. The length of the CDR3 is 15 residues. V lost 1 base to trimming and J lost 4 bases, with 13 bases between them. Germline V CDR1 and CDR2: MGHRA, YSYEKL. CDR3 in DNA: TGCGCCAGCAGCCAAGCGGGATCTAAGGGCTATGGCTACACCTTC. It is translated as CASSQAGSKGYGYTF.

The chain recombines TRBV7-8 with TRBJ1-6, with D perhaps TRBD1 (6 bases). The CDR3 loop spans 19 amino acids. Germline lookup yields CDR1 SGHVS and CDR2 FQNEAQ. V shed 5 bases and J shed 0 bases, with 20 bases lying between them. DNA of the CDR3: TGTGCCAGCAGCGGTACAGGGTACTCCAGGAACTCCTATAATTCACCCCTCCACTTT. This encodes CASSGTGYSRNSYNSPLHF. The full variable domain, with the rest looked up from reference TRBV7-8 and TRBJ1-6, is GAGVSQSPRYKVAKRGQDVALRCDPISGHVSLFWYQQALGQGPEFLTYFQNEAQLDKSGLPSDRFFAERPEGSVSTLKIQRTQQEDSAVYLCASSGTGYSRNSYNSPLHFGNGTRLTVT.

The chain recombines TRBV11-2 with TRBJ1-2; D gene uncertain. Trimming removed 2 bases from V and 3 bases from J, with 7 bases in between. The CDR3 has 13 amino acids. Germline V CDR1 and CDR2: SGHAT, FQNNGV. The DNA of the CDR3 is TGTGCCAGCAGCTTAACTCGGGACTATGGCTACACCTTC. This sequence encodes CASSLTRDYGYTF.

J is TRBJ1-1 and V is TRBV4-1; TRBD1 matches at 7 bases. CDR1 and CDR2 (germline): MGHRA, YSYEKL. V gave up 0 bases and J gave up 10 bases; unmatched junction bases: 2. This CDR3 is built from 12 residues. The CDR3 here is CASSQDDRVAFF. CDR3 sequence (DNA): TGCGCCAGCAGCCAAGATGACAGGGTAGCTTTCTTT.

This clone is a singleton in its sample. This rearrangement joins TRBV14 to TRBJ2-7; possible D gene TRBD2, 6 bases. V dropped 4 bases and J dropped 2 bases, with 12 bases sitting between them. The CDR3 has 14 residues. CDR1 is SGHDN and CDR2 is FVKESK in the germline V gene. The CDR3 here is CASSRGLRPYEQYF. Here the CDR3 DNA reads TGTGCCAGCAGCCGGGGACTCCGCCCCTACGAGCAGTACTTC.